This TCR beta chain was identified during a study of blood T cell repertoires in COVID-19. Background on the study: The cDNA or gDNA used as material had been derived from T cells, B-cell-depleted T cells, or PBMCs.

Authors' analysis steps: Amplifying reference gene primers gave estimates of nucleated cell counts. Generated by immunoSEQ multiplex PCR, the TCRdb table keeps only in-frame clones and is missing some. The DNA was the basis for D and trimming; V, J and clone size are from that table. The sample has about 500,000 clones; 87% are singletons. The germline V gene encodes CDR1 MGHRA and CDR2 YSYEKL. The CDR3 sequence is 16 residues long. With 4 bases removed from V and 2 bases from J, the gap between germline ends came to 15 bases. This chain connects TRBV4-1 to TRBJ2-1, with D perhaps matching TRBD1 (6 bases). Sample: PBMCs or T cells enriched from blood (not recorded which). The clonotype originates from a woman aged 18 to 35 who had recovered from COVID-19. The chain's CDR3 is CASSLRQADTYNEQFF. The CDR3 nucleotides are TGCGCCAGCAGCCTGCGACAGGCTGACACCTACAATGAGCAGTTCTTC.